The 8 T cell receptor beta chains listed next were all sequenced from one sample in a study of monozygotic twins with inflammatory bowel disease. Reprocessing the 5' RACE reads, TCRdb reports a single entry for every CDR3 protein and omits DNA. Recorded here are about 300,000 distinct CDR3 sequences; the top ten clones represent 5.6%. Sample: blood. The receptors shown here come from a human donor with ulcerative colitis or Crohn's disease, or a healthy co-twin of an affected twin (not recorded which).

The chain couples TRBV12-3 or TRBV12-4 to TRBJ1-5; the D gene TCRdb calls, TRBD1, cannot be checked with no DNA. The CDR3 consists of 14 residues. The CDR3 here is CASRGTGGPQPQHF.

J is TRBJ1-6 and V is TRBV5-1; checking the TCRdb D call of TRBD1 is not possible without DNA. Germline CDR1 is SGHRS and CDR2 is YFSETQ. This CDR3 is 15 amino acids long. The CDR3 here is CASSLGQTGNSPLHF.

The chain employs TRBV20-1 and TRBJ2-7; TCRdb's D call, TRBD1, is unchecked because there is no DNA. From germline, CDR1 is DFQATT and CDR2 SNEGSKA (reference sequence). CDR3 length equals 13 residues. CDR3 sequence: CSAGTSSSYEQYF.

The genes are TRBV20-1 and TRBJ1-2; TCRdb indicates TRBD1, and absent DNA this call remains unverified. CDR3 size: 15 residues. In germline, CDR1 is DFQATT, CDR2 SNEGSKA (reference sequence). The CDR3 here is CSATPPGQTNYGYTF.

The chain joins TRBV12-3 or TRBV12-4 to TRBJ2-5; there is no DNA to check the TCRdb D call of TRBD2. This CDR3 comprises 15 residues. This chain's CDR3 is CASSDALAGVETQYF.

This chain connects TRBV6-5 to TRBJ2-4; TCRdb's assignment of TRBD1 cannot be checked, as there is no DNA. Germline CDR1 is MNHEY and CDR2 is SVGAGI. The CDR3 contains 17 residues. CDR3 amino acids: CASSYSMRGNTKNIQYF.

The CDR3 protein is CASSPGLAGVGNMQYF. The chain recombines TRBV3-1 with TRBJ2-4; the TCRdb call, TRBD2, lacks DNA for checking. CDR1 LGHDT and CDR2 YNNKEL come from the germline V gene (reference sequence). The length of the CDR3 is 16 residues.

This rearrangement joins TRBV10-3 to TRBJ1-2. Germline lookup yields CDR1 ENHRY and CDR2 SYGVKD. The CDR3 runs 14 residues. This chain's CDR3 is CAISQRLMDYGYTF.